These 29 T cell receptor beta chains were all obtained from the same sample, sequenced in a study of identical twins. Using its own MiXCR run on the 5' RACE reads, TCRdb lists one record per CDR3 protein. The sample yields 1.5 million to 2 million distinct CDR3 sequences, roughly a third seen once. The sequencing input was cord blood. The receptors derive from a newborn girl in good health.

The chain employs TRBV4-3 and TRBJ2-1, with 11 positions matching TRBD2. V was clipped by 1 base and J by 2 bases; unmatched bases: 10. Per the germline V gene, CDR1 is LGHNA and CDR2 is YSLEER. The CDR3 has 19 residues. The CDR3 here is CASSQGLAGNRDTYNEQFF. The DNA of the CDR3 is TGCGCCAGCAGCCAAGGACTAGCGGGGAACCGCGACACCTACAATGAGCAGTTCTTC.

To note about this clonotype: The junction departs from germline at one end; a sequencing error may be responsible. The chain combines TRBV6-1 with TRBJ1-3, with D tentatively TRBD1 (6 bases). Germline V gives CDR1 MNHNS, CDR2 SASEGT. The CDR3 contains 16 residues. The CDR3 nucleotides are TGTGCCAGCAGTGAAGGGGGACACAGTACTGGGAACACCATATATTTT. Its protein is CASSEGGHSTGNTIYF.

For the CDR3, the DNA is TGTGCCAGCAGCCGTCTTGTCACTAGCTACGAGCAGTACTTC. The encoded protein is CASSRLVTSYEQYF. This chain uses TRBV7-8 with TRBJ2-7; tentatively, D is TRBD2 (5 bases). The V and J ends lost 5 bases and 3 bases respectively, with 14 bases between them. CDR3 length: 14 residues. The germline gives CDR1 SGHVS, CDR2 FQNEAQ. Using reference TRBV7-8 and TRBJ2-7 for the parts outside the CDR3, the full variable domain is GAGVSQSPRYKVAKRGQDVALRCDPISGHVSLFWYQQALGQGPEFLTYFQNEAQLDKSGLPSDRFFAERPEGSVSTLKIQRTQQEDSAVYLCASSRLVTSYEQYFGPGTRLTVT.

The chain recombines TRBV5-1 with TRBJ2-4; a possible D gene is TRBD1 (5 bases). The end of the DNA fits TRBJ2-7 better, so the J call may be wrong. This CDR3 region has 14 residues. CDR1 is SGHRS and CDR2 is YFSETQ in the germline V gene. CDR3 coding DNA: TGCGCCAGCAGCTTGGCCAGGGCGCCCTACGAGCAGTACTTC. Encoded protein: CASSLARAPYEQYF.

This clonotype was recorded a few times. V usage is TRBV20-1 and J usage is TRBJ2-4; a possible D gene is TRBD1 (5 bases). Trimming took off 4 bases at V and 7 bases at J, with 5 bases between the two ends. Germline CDR1 is DFQATT and CDR2 is SNEGSKA (reference sequence). This CDR3 spans 10 amino acids. CDR3 region: CSATGNIQYF. CDR3 nucleotides: TGCAGTGCTACAGGGAACATTCAGTACTTC.

This chain links TRBV5-1 with TRBJ2-7; D may be TRBD2 (5 bases). Germline V gene lookup returns CDR1 SGHRS and CDR2 YFSETQ. V was trimmed by 0 bases and J by 6 bases, leaving 19 bases between them. The CDR3 consists of 16 residues. The CDR3 DNA follows: TGCGCCAGCAGCTTGGAGGGTAGCGAGCTATTAGCCGAGCAGTACTTC. Residues: CASSLEGSELLAEQYF. The full variable domain, its missing parts supplied by reference TRBV5-1 and TRBJ2-7, is KAGVTQTPRYLIKTRGQQVTLSCSPISGHRSVSWYQQTPGQGLQFLFEYFSETQRNKGNFPGRFSGRQFSNSRSEMNVSTLELGDSALYLCASSLEGSELLAEQYFGPGTRLTVT.

This clonotype turned up a few times. V usage is TRBV6-2 or TRBV6-3 and J usage is TRBJ1-5; D call uncertain. The CDR3 covers 17 residues. Trimming cost V 3 bases and J 0 bases, with 15 bases left between them. Germline-derived CDR1 and CDR2 are MNHEY and SVGEGT. The CDR3 DNA sequence: TGTGCCAGCAGTTATCTCGGCGCTCTTCATAGCAATCAGCCCCAGCATTTT. Its translation: CASSYLGALHSNQPQHF.

This clonotype was seen many times. This chain uses TRBV9 with TRBJ2-3; 8 nucleotides align to TRBD1. The CDR3 runs to 16 residues. Germline lookup yields CDR1 SGDLS and CDR2 YYNGEE. With V trimmed by 4 bases and J by 2 bases, 9 bases remained unmatched. CDR3 amino acids: CASSQTGVFLTDTQYF. The CDR3 DNA is TGTGCCAGCAGCCAGACAGGGGTCTTCCTCACAGATACGCAGTATTTT.

This clonotype was seen more than once but under ten times. The chain combines TRBV20-1 with TRBJ2-7; D possibly corresponds to TRBD2 (6 bases). Germline V gene lookup returns CDR1 DFQATT and CDR2 SNEGSKA (reference sequence). CDR3 length: 11 amino acids. Trimming took off 5 bases at V and 6 bases at J, with 11 bases between the two ends. DNA for the CDR3: TGCAGTGCTTTACGGGAGTTCGAGCAGTACTTC. This gives the protein CSALREFEQYF.

This clonotype has only a few counts. The genes are TRBV4-2 and TRBJ2-3; a weak D match, TRBD2 (6 bases). The CDR3 consists of 15 residues. The V end was cut by 0 bases, the J end by 4 bases, with 11 bases between. The germline CDR1 and CDR2 sequences are LGHNA and YNFKEQ. In DNA, the CDR3 is TGTGCCAGCAGCCAAGATTCCGGGGGTCCAGATACGCAGTATTTT. This encodes CASSQDSGGPDTQYF.

This clonotype was counted many times. The chain combines TRBV9 with TRBJ1-2; D perhaps matches TRBD1 (6 bases). Trimming stripped 2 bases from V and 0 bases from J, with 14 bases between. CDR3 length: 16 residues. Germline V gene data show CDR1 as SGDLS and CDR2 as YYNGEE. The CDR3 coding sequence is TGTGCCAGCAGCGTCCAGGGGCGACTTACTAACTATGGCTACACCTTC. Amino acid sequence: CASSVQGRLTNYGYTF.

This clonotype was observed a handful of times. The chain joins TRBV28 to TRBJ1-1; D unresolved. The V end lost 8 bases, the J end lost 7 bases, and 11 bases lay between the germline ends. CDR1 MDHEN and CDR2 SYDVKM come from the germline V gene. The CDR3 runs 11 residues. The CDR3: CASFASGEAFF. The CDR3 bases are TGTGCCAGCTTTGCTAGCGGTGAAGCTTTCTTT.

This clonotype was counted only a few times. This chain joins TRBV20-1 and TRBJ2-3; 7 bases map to TRBD2. The CDR3 is 14 amino acids. Trimming at V came to 5 bases and at J to 0 bases, leaving 5 bases not matched to a gene. Per the germline V gene, CDR1 is DFQATT and CDR2 is SNEGSKA (reference sequence). The CDR3 coding sequence is TGCAGTGCTTGCCTAGCGGCTAGCACAGATACGCAGTATTTT. Amino acid sequence: CSACLAASTDTQYF.

The CDR3 coding sequence is TGTGCCAGCAGCCGGACAGGCATCCTCTACAATGAGCAGTTCTTC. It is translated as CASSRTGILYNEQFF. The chain uses TRBV7-9 and TRBJ2-1, with TRBD1 matching over 7 bases. V lost 5 bases and J lost 3; bases outside the gene matches: 7. The CDR3 loop spans 15 amino acids. Germline V lookup: CDR1 SEHNR, CDR2 FQNEAQ (reference sequence).

This chain connects TRBV7-9 to TRBJ1-1; possible D gene TRBD1, 5 bases. Germline V gene data show CDR1 as SEHNR and CDR2 as FQNEAQ (reference sequence). The CDR3 runs 16 residues. Trimming removed 1 base from V and 0 bases from J, with 12 bases in between. CDR3 sequence reads: CASSLGSGTVNTEAFF. In nucleotides, the CDR3 is TGTGCCAGCAGCTTAGGTTCGGGGACGGTGAACACTGAAGCTTTCTTT.

This clonotype was detected many times. The chain joins TRBV12-3 or TRBV12-4 to TRBJ2-1; 8 nucleotides agree with TRBD2. The CDR3 sequence is 14 residues long. The junction had 7 bases not matched to a gene; V was cut back by 7 bases and J by 5 bases. CDR3 bases: TGTGCCAGCACCGGAAGCGGGAGTAACAATGAGCAGTTCTTC. Translation gives CASTGSGSNNEQFF.

The genes are TRBV10-3 and TRBJ1-2; D perhaps matches TRBD1 (5 bases). The CDR3 length is 13 residues. The V and J ends lost 5 bases and 5 bases respectively, with 12 bases between them. Germline assignment: CDR1 ENHRY and CDR2 SYGVKD. In nucleotides, the CDR3 is TGTGCCATCAGTCCCCCTGGGGGTTATGGCTACACCTTC. Encoded protein: CAISPPGGYGYTF.

The rearrangement joins TRBV24-1 to TRBJ1-4; 8 nucleotides match TRBD1. CDR3 length: 15 residues. Germline V gene sequence: CDR1 KGHDR, CDR2 SFDVKD. The V and J ends lost 4 bases and 6 bases, in that order; junction bases with no gene match: 6. CDR3 residues: CATSDGGTGDEKLFF. CDR3 DNA: TGTGCCACCAGTGACGGCGGGACAGGCGATGAAAAACTGTTTTTT.

With regard to this clonotype: At one end the junction does not follow the germline gene, possibly because of a read error. The V gene is TRBV6-5, the J gene TRBJ2-1; 7 positions match TRBD1. The CDR3 is 16 residues long. The germline V gene encodes CDR1 MNHEY and CDR2 SVGAGI. CDR3 protein: CAGSYPRQGGLNEQFF. The CDR3 DNA follows: TGTGCCGGCAGTTACCCTAGACAGGGCGGGTTGAATGAGCAGTTCTTC.

The J gene is TRBJ1-5, the V gene TRBV4-2; D is undetermined. The CDR3 contains 17 residues. Trimming removed 0 bases from V and 5 bases from J, with 17 bases in between. Germline V gene data show CDR1 as LGHNA and CDR2 as YNFKEQ. The DNA for the CDR3 is TGTGCCAGCAGCCAAGATCCCTTGTCGGGTAGGGATCAGCCCCAGCATTTT. It codes for CASSQDPLSGRDQPQHF.

This clonotype was picked up a small number of times. The chain recombines TRBV9 with TRBJ1-6; 7 bases agree with TRBD1. Unmatched junction bases numbered 11, after V lost 4 bases and J lost 7 bases. Germline assignment: CDR1 SGDLS and CDR2 YYNGEE. This CDR3 has 16 residues. The CDR3 reads CASSPPRTGGNSPLHF. The CDR3, as DNA: TGTGCCAGCAGCCCTCCTCGGACAGGCGGGAATTCACCCCTCCACTTT. Looking up the rest from reference TRBV9 and TRBJ1-6 gives the full variable domain: DSGVTQTPKHLITATGQRVTLRCSPRSGDLSVYWYQQSLDQGLQFLIQYYNGEERAKGNILERFSAQQFPDLHSELNLSSLELGDSALYFCASSPPRTGGNSPLHFGNGTRLTVT.

The CDR3 loop is CASSSIRGRDEQFF. CDR3 bases: TGTGCCAGCAGCTCGATACGGGGTAGGGATGAGCAGTTCTTC. The chain carries TRBV5-5 and TRBJ2-1; weak D call: TRBD2 (5 bases). Germline CDR1 is SGHKS and CDR2 is YYEKEE (reference sequence). CDR3 length: 14 residues. With 3 bases removed from V and 8 bases from J, the gap between germline ends came to 15 bases. Complete variable domain (other parts from reference TRBV5-5 and TRBJ2-1): DAGVTQSPTHLIKTRGQQVTLRCSPISGHKSVSWYQQVLGQGPQFIFQYYEKEERGRGNFPDRFSARQFPNYSSELNVNALLLGDSALYLCASSSIRGRDEQFFGPGTRLTVL.

This clonotype was found a few times. The chain couples TRBV11-2 to TRBJ2-1; the match to TRBD2 covers 8 bases. The CDR3 spans 15 residues. Germline CDR1 and CDR2: SGHAT and FQNNGV. V lost 5 bases and J lost 2; bases outside the gene matches: 5. As DNA, the CDR3 is TGTGCCAGCAGCCCCGGACTAGCCCCCTACAATGAGCAGTTCTTC. It encodes CASSPGLAPYNEQFF.

This clonotype was counted ten times or more. This chain links TRBV20-1 with TRBJ2-7; D gene uncertain. Deletions cut 0 bases from V and 3 bases from J, with 3 bases between. This CDR3 is built from 11 residues. Germline loops: CDR1 DFQATT, CDR2 SNEGSKA (reference sequence). CDR3 loop: CSAREVYEQYF. The DNA of the CDR3 is TGCAGTGCTAGAGAAGTCTACGAGCAGTACTTC.

J is TRBJ2-5 and V is TRBV5-6; the match to TRBD2 covers 13 bases. V lost 1 base and J lost 5; bases outside the gene matches: 8. The CDR3 sequence is 17 residues long. Germline lookup yields CDR1 SGHDT and CDR2 YYEEEE. CDR3 DNA: TGTGCCAGCAGCTTGTTAAAGACTAGCGGGGGGAGCGAGACCCAGTACTTC. Translated: CASSLLKTSGGSETQYF.

The genes are TRBV12-3 or TRBV12-4 and TRBJ2-7; D is ambiguous. Trimming left V 5 bases short and J 7 bases short, with 15 bases between. The CDR3 is 13 residues long. DNA of the CDR3: TGTGCCAGCAGTGTGGGCCAGGCCAATGAGCAGTACTTC. It encodes CASSVGQANEQYF.

In its sample, this clonotype was seen a few times. V gene TRBV7-2 combines with J gene TRBJ2-1, with D unclear. In germline, CDR1 is SGHTA, CDR2 FQGNSA. The CDR3 totals 13 residues. The ends were cut back, 5 bases at V and 9 bases at J, with 14 bases in the middle. CDR3 amino acids: CASSRNLGGEQFF. DNA for the CDR3: TGTGCCAGCAGCCGCAACTTAGGCGGTGAGCAGTTCTTC.

This clonotype was seen once. As DNA, the CDR3 is TGCGCCAGCAGCGCGAGGGGAGGATTAGCTGAAGCTTTCTTT. This encodes CASSARGGLAEAFF. This chain connects TRBV4-1 to TRBJ1-1; TRBD1 might be the D (5 bases). The CDR3 runs 14 residues. Deletions cut 5 bases from V and 6 bases from J, with 16 bases between. CDR1 is MGHRA and CDR2 is YSYEKL in the germline V gene.

Turning to this clonotype: A read error may account for a junction end that differs from germline. V usage is TRBV5-1 and J usage is TRBJ1-1; D unresolved. The germline V gene has CDR1 SGHRS and CDR2 YFSETQ. CDR3 length equals 14 residues. The CDR3 DNA reads as TGCGCCAGCAGCCCCCGGCGCATGAACACTGAAGTTTTCTTT. Encoded protein: CASSPRRMNTEVFF.